One sample yielded the 32 T cell receptor beta chains listed below, sequenced in a study of identical twins. One entry per CDR3 protein, called by TCRdb with MiXCR from the 5' RACE reads. The sample holds about 790,000 distinct CDR3 sequences; roughly 18% are singletons and the top ten take roughly 14%. This sample also appeared in a second study, on T cells expressing NK-cell markers.

Input material: PBMCs. The receptors were sampled from a woman between 18 and 29 years old in good health.

The V and J genes are TRBV20-1 and TRBJ2-2; 7 bases are a match to TRBD1. V gave up 3 bases and J gave up 5 bases; unmatched junction bases: 6. This CDR3 has 14 residues. Germline-derived CDR1 and CDR2 are DFQATT and SNEGSKA (reference sequence). The CDR3 DNA is TGCAGTGCTAGGGTAGCAGGGGGAACCGGGGAGCTGTTTTTT. Residues: CSARVAGGTGELFF.

This clonotype was observed at least ten times. V and J are TRBV12-3 or TRBV12-4 and TRBJ1-2; D remains unclear. The ends were cut back, 6 bases at V and 4 bases at J, with 21 bases in the middle. This CDR3 has 16 residues. DNA for the CDR3: TGTGCCAGCAGCCCCCTCGAAATAGGAAACCCCTATGGCTACACCTTC. The encoded protein is CASSPLEIGNPYGYTF.

This sequence joins TRBV3-1 and TRBJ2-1; 11 bases map to TRBD2. With V trimmed by 6 bases and J by 7 bases, 8 bases remained unmatched. CDR1 LGHDT and CDR2 YNNKEL come from the germline V gene (reference sequence). This CDR3 region has 15 residues. CDR3 sequence: CASSPSGTSGNEQFF. The CDR3 coding sequence is TGTGCCAGCAGTCCGAGCGGGACTAGCGGAAATGAGCAGTTCTTC.

The V and J genes are TRBV4-1 and TRBJ2-1; D call uncertain. The CDR3 is 14 amino acids. Per germline, CDR1 MGHRA and CDR2 YSYEKL. Trimming cost V 0 bases and J 5 bases, with 8 bases left between them. The CDR3 DNA follows: TGCGCCAGCAGCCAAGAGGGGTCTGACAATGAGCAGTTCTTC. Translation gives CASSQEGSDNEQFF.

This clonotype was counted only a few times. The V call is TRBV5-5, the J call TRBJ2-7; possibly TRBD1 for D (5 bases). V was pared by 4 bases and J by 5 bases, with 16 bases between. The length of the CDR3 is 14 residues. The V gene's germline CDR1 is SGHKS and CDR2 YYEKEE (reference sequence). The CDR3 spells CASSTRTPRDEQYF. The CDR3 DNA sequence: TGTGCCAGCAGCACACGGACGCCCAGGGACGAGCAGTACTTC.

This clonotype was picked up a small number of times. CDR3 in DNA: TGTGCCAGCAGCCCCCGCCCTTGGGATTCACCCCTCCACTTT. Translating gives CASSPRPWDSPLHF. The chain carries TRBV3-1 and TRBJ1-6; no clear D. Trimming stripped 4 bases from V and 8 bases from J, with 12 bases between. CDR1 and CDR2 (germline): LGHDT, YNNKEL (reference sequence). CDR3 length equals 14 residues.

The gene calls are TRBV7-6 and TRBJ1-2; D is undetermined. In germline, CDR1 is SGHVS, CDR2 FNYEAQ. This CDR3 has 13 residues. Trimming stripped 5 bases from V and 8 bases from J, with 15 bases between. The CDR3 is CASSRPNANGYTF. The CDR3 nucleotides read TGTGCCAGCAGCCGGCCGAATGCGAACGGCTACACCTTC.

This clonotype was seen only a few times. The chain employs TRBV15 and TRBJ2-7; tentative D call: TRBD1 (6 bases). Germline values: CDR1 LNHNV, CDR2 YYDKDF (reference sequence). V was trimmed by 5 bases and J by 0 bases, leaving 14 bases between them. CDR3 length: 15 amino acids. CDR3 amino acids: CATSPSTGFSYEQYF. The CDR3 coding sequence is TGTGCCACCAGCCCCTCGACAGGATTCTCCTACGAGCAGTACTTC.

This clonotype was observed a few times. The V call is TRBV9, the J call TRBJ2-1; TRBD1 or TRBD2 may be the D gene (5 bases each). The germline CDR1 and CDR2 sequences are SGDLS and YYNGEE. Trimming cost V 0 bases and J 9 bases, with 16 bases left between them. The CDR3 sequence is 15 residues long. The CDR3 bases are TGTGCCAGCAGCGTAGTGGCAGGGACGGCTGGTGAGCAGTTCTTC. Amino acid sequence: CASSVVAGTAGEQFF.

This clonotype was detected only a few times. This rearrangement joins TRBV18 to TRBJ2-7; 8 nucleotides align to TRBD2. Trimming at V came to 6 bases and at J to 2 bases, leaving 6 bases not matched to a gene. The CDR3 covers 14 residues. The germline CDR1 and CDR2 sequences are KGHSH and LQKENI. The CDR3 sequence: CASSSSGDTYEQYF. The CDR3 DNA reads TGTGCCAGCTCGAGTAGCGGGGATACCTACGAGCAGTACTTC.

This clonotype was found a few times. This sequence joins TRBV4-3 and TRBJ2-3, with 8 bases aligning to TRBD2. The V segment lost 0 bases and the J segment 5 bases; nucleotides outside the gene matches: 4. CDR1 LGHNA and CDR2 YSLEER come from the germline V gene. The CDR3 is 15 amino acids. The DNA for the CDR3 is TGCGCCAGCAGCCAAGAACCGGGAGGGGAAGATACGCAGTATTTT. It yields the protein CASSQEPGGEDTQYF.

This chain connects TRBV12-3 or TRBV12-4 to TRBJ2-7; D remains ambiguous. This CDR3 is 13 amino acids long. V was cut by 2 bases and J by 4 bases, with 9 bases left in between. The CDR3, as DNA: TGTGCCAGCAGTTTACGTTGGGATTACGAGCAGTACTTC. It yields the protein CASSLRWDYEQYF.

The chain uses TRBV4-1 and TRBJ2-4, with a possible D match to TRBD2 (6 bases). Trimming pared 1 base from V and 0 bases from J, leaving 16 bases between. There are 18 residues in the CDR3. The germline V gene has CDR1 MGHRA and CDR2 YSYEKL. CDR3 amino acids: CASSQGGARGLAKNIQYF. In nucleotides, the CDR3 is TGCGCCAGCAGCCAAGGGGGAGCGCGGGGACTAGCCAAAAACATTCAGTACTTC.

The CDR3 sequence is CAIRPGSPTGELFF. The CDR3, as DNA: TGTGCCATCAGACCGGGATCGCCCACCGGGGAGCTGTTTTTT. The chain uses TRBV10-3 and TRBJ2-2; D is perhaps TRBD2 (5 bases). This CDR3 region has 14 residues. The V gene's germline CDR1 is ENHRY and CDR2 SYGVKD. Trimming took off 6 bases at V and 4 bases at J, with 12 bases between the two ends.

V is TRBV7-8 and J is TRBJ2-7; the D is unclear. Trimming shortened V by 2 bases and J by 6 bases, and 5 bases separated the two germline ends. The V gene's germline CDR1 is SGHVS and CDR2 FQNEAQ. CDR3 length: 11 residues. The CDR3: CASSLMFEQYF. The CDR3 coding sequence is TGTGCCAGCAGCTTAATGTTCGAGCAGTACTTC.

This clonotype came up a few times. The chain employs TRBV20-1 and TRBJ2-5; D unresolved. V lost 0 bases and J lost 5, with 7 bases in between. The V gene's germline CDR1 is DFQATT and CDR2 SNEGSKA (reference sequence). The CDR3 has 12 residues. DNA of the CDR3: TGCAGTGCTAGAGATCATGATGAGACCCAGTACTTC. Translating it yields CSARDHDETQYF.

This clonotype has just a few counts. V and J are TRBV20-1 and TRBJ2-1, with D possibly TRBD1 on 5 matching bases. The CDR3 covers 13 residues. Trimming stripped 3 bases from V and 9 bases from J, with 15 bases between. Germline-derived CDR1 and CDR2 are DFQATT and SNEGSKA (reference sequence). The CDR3 protein is CSARQGLDVEQFF. DNA of the CDR3: TGCAGTGCTAGGCAGGGCCTTGACGTTGAGCAGTTCTTC.

The V call is TRBV12-3 or TRBV12-4, the J call TRBJ1-1; D possibly corresponds to TRBD1 (5 bases). With 6 bases removed from V and 3 bases from J, the gap between germline ends came to 8 bases. The CDR3 is 12 residues long. The CDR3 region is CASRGDDTEAFF. Here the CDR3 DNA reads TGTGCCAGCAGGGGGGATGACACTGAAGCTTTCTTT.

This clonotype was seen more than once but under ten times. V usage is TRBV5-1 and J usage is TRBJ2-5; TRBD2 might be the D (5 bases). V lost 8 bases and J 3 bases, leaving 14 bases between the germline ends. In germline, CDR1 is SGHRS, CDR2 YFSETQ. CDR3 length equals 13 residues. Here the CDR3 reads CASRLTTEETQYF. For the CDR3, the DNA is TGCGCCAGTCGACTGACTACCGAAGAGACCCAGTACTTC.

This clonotype was observed many times. This rearrangement joins TRBV20-1 to TRBJ1-6; the D gene is possibly TRBD1 (5 bases). Per the germline V gene, CDR1 is DFQATT and CDR2 is SNEGSKA (reference sequence). The ends were cut back, 6 bases at V and 10 bases at J, with 19 bases in the middle. The CDR3 has 14 amino acids. CDR3 in amino acids: CSALPGGLGSPLHF. The CDR3 DNA reads TGCAGTGCCCTCCCGGGGGGTCTAGGGTCACCCCTCCACTTT.

This clonotype came up a few times. The V call is TRBV12-3 or TRBV12-4, the J call TRBJ2-2; TRBD2 matches at 11 bases. This CDR3 has 16 amino acids. V was pared by 6 bases and J by 6 bases, with 9 bases of the junction left unmatched. DNA for the CDR3: TGTGCCAGCAGCCGTAATCTAGCGGGGGGCTCCGGGGAGCTGTTTTTT. The encoded protein is CASSRNLAGGSGELFF.

The chain carries TRBV10-3 and TRBJ2-7; 7 bases map to TRBD2. V gave up 4 bases and J gave up 3 bases; unmatched junction bases: 12. Germline CDR1 ENHRY, CDR2 SYGVKD. CDR3 length: 16 amino acids. The CDR3 protein is CAISALWASGFYEQYF. The CDR3, as DNA: TGTGCCATCAGTGCTTTATGGGCTAGCGGATTCTACGAGCAGTACTTC.

The V and J genes are TRBV20-1 and TRBJ2-5; TRBD2 agrees at 8 bases. The J segment lost 5 bases and the V segment lost 5 bases, leaving 10 bases of the junction unmatched. The CDR3 runs to 14 residues. Germline CDR1 is DFQATT and CDR2 is SNEGSKA (reference sequence). The CDR3 is CSALMGSGEETQYF. The CDR3 DNA sequence: TGCAGTGCTTTAATGGGTAGCGGGGAGGAGACCCAGTACTTC.

The CDR3 nucleotides are TGTGCCAGCAGCTTAGATGTAGTAGGGCATTTCTCTGGGGCCAACGTCCTGACTTTC. Its protein product is CASSLDVVGHFSGANVLTF. This rearrangement joins TRBV11-2 to TRBJ2-6; D is uncertain. Per the germline V gene, CDR1 is SGHAT and CDR2 is FQNNGV. The CDR3 runs to 19 residues. Trimming cost V 0 bases and J 0 bases, with 15 bases left between them.

The chain employs TRBV7-2 and TRBJ2-7, with D possibly being TRBD2 (5 bases). V was trimmed by 2 bases and J by 5 bases, leaving 16 bases between them. The length of the CDR3 is 15 residues. Germline V gene lookup returns CDR1 SGHTA and CDR2 FQGNSA. The CDR3: CASSLNFLAEHEQYF. CDR3 sequence (DNA): TGTGCCAGCAGCTTAAACTTCCTAGCAGAGCACGAGCAGTACTTC.

There are a few counts of this clonotype. V is TRBV3-1 and J is TRBJ1-1; D is uncertain. The V gene's germline CDR1 is LGHDT and CDR2 YNNKEL (reference sequence). The CDR3 is 15 amino acids. V lost 0 bases and J 3 bases, leaving 11 bases between the germline ends. The CDR3 DNA sequence: TGTGCCAGCAGCCAAGATTTGGGAATGTACACTGAAGCTTTCTTT. Protein sequence: CASSQDLGMYTEAFF.

This clonotype occurred many times. V usage is TRBV20-1 and J usage is TRBJ1-2; 8 positions match TRBD1. Germline trimming cut 4 bases from V and 8 bases from J; bases unmatched to any gene: 6. Germline V gene lookup returns CDR1 DFQATT and CDR2 SNEGSKA (reference sequence). CDR3 length equals 12 residues. The CDR3 sequence: CSAKDRDWGYTF. CDR3 coding DNA: TGCAGTGCTAAGGACAGGGATTGGGGCTACACCTTC.

V and J are TRBV20-1 and TRBJ2-3; D remains ambiguous. From germline, CDR1 is DFQATT and CDR2 SNEGSKA (reference sequence). Trimming took off 6 bases at V and 2 bases at J, with 18 bases between the two ends. The CDR3 contains 15 residues. Here the CDR3 DNA reads TGCAGTGCCCTCACTTCTCTACTACCCACAGATACGCAGTATTTT. This codes for CSALTSLLPTDTQYF.

The chain combines TRBV9 with TRBJ2-3; D may be TRBD1 or TRBD2 (5 bases each). The CDR3 is 16 amino acids. Deletions cut 0 bases from V and 4 bases from J, with 15 bases between. Germline assignment: CDR1 SGDLS and CDR2 YYNGEE. CDR3 region: CASSVVEGLGADTQYF. Here the CDR3 DNA reads TGTGCCAGCAGCGTAGTAGAGGGGCTCGGCGCAGATACGCAGTATTTT.

The chain recombines TRBV5-1 with TRBJ2-7, with D maybe TRBD1 (6 bases). CDR1 is SGHRS, CDR2 YFSETQ, per germline. The CDR3 has 16 residues. Trimming left V 0 bases short and J 0 bases short, with 13 bases between. The CDR3 protein is CASSLGGRGNSYEQYF. CDR3 DNA: TGCGCCAGCAGCTTGGGGGGCAGGGGCAACTCCTACGAGCAGTACTTC.

This clonotype was found many times. V and J are TRBV6-6 and TRBJ2-2, with a weak D call TRBD2 (6 bases). The CDR3 covers 12 residues. Trimming took 5 bases from V and 6 from J, leaving 7 bases between them. The germline V gene encodes CDR1 MNHNY and CDR2 SVGAGI (reference sequence). The CDR3 DNA is TGTGCCAGCAGTAGACTAGCCGGGGAGCTGTTTTTT. Its protein is CASSRLAGELFF.

V gene TRBV2 combines with J gene TRBJ1-4; D perhaps matches TRBD1 (6 bases). Deletions cut 8 bases from V and 7 bases from J, with 17 bases between. This CDR3 spans 14 amino acids. The germline gives CDR1 SNHLY, CDR2 FYNNEI. CDR3 amino acids: CASGTGRGSEKLFF. The CDR3 nucleotides read TGTGCCAGCGGGACCGGCAGGGGCAGTGAAAAACTGTTTTTT.